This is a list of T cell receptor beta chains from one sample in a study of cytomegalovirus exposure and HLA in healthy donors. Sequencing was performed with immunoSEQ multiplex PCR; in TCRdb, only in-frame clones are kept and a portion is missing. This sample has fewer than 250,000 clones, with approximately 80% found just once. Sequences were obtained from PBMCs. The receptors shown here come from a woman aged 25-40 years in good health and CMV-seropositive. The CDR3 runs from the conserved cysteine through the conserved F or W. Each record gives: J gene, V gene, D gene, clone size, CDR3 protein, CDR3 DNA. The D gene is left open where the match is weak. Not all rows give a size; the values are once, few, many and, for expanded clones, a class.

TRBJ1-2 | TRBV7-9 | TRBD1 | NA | CASSPRQGYGYTF | TGTGCCAGCAGCCCCCGACAGGGCTATGGCTACACCTTC
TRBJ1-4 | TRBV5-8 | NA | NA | CASSDRQDGGEKLFF | TGTGCCAGCAGCGATCGACAGGATGGAGGCGAAAAACTGTTTTTT
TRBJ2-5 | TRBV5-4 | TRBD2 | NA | CASSFGRAFETQYF | TGTGCCAGCAGCTTTGGGAGGGCCTTTGAGACCCAGTACTTC
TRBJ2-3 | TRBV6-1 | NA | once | CASSERMVDTQYF | TGTGCCAGCAGTGAACGCATGGTAGATACGCAGTATTTT
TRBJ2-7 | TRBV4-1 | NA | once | CASSQDPGEEEEQYF | TGCGCCAGCAGCCAAGATCCAGGGGAGGAAGAAGAGCAGTACTTC
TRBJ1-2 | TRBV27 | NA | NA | CASSLRSNYGYTF | TGTGCCAGCAGTTTAAGGAGTAACTATGGCTACACCTTC
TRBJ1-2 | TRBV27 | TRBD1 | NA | CASSRWTGGFYGYTF | TGTGCCAGCAGTCGATGGACAGGGGGTTTTTATGGCTACACCTTC
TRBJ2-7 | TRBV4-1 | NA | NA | CASSPAAIGDSYEQYF | TGCGCCAGCAGCCCAGCTGCAATTGGTGACTCCTACGAGCAGTACTTC
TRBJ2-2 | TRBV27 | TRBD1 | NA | CASRYRGRTPGELFF | TGTGCCAGCAGATACAGGGGGCGAACACCCGGGGAGCTGTTTTTT
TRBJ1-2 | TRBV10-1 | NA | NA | CASSESEGLSYTF | TGCGCCAGCAGTGAGTCTGAGGGTTTAAGCTACACCTTC
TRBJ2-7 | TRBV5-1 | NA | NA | CASSSGHIYEQYF | TGCGCCAGCAGCTCGGGACATATTTACGAGCAGTACTTC
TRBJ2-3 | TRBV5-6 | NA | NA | CASSLVSGTDTQYF | TGTGCCAGCAGCTTGGTCTCCGGAACAGATACGCAGTATTTT
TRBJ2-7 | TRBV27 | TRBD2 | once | CASSLKTPTSVYSYEQYF | TGTGCCAGCAGTCTAAAGACCCCGACTAGCGTATACTCCTACGAGCAGTACTTC
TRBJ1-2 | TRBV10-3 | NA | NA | CAISLGQTYTF | TGTGCCATCAGTCTAGGACAGACCTACACCTTC
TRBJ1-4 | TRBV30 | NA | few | CAWCWSNEKLFF | TGTGCCTGGTGCTGGAGCAATGAAAAACTGTTTTTT
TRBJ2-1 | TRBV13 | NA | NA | CASSLGTAKMFF | TGTGCCAGCAGCTTAGGGACGGCCAAAATGTTCTTC
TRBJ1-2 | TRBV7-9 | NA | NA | CASSLVSLTEDGYTF | TGTGCCAGCAGCTTAGTTAGTCTGACGGAGGATGGCTACACCTTC
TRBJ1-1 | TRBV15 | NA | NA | CATSRESSTEAFF | TGTGCCACCAGCAGAGAGTCGAGCACTGAAGCTTTCTTT
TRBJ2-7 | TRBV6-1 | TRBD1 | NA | CASSALWGQGSEQYF | TGTGCCAGCAGCGCTCTCTGGGGACAGGGTTCCGAGCAGTACTTC
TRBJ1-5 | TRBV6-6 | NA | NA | CASSPLRVPSNQPQHF | TGTGCCAGCAGTCCTCTCCGTGTACCTAGCAATCAGCCCCAGCATTTT
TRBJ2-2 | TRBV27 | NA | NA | CASSPVKTGELFF | TGTGCCAGCAGCCCCGTTAAAACCGGGGAGCTGTTTTTT
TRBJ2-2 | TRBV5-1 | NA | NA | CASSLPGELFF | TGCGCCAGCAGCTTGCCCGGGGAGCTGTTTTTT
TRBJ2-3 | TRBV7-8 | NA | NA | CASSSPYTQYF | TGTGCCAGCAGCTCCCCCTATACGCAGTATTTT
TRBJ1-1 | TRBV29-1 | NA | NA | CSISGKGGYTEAFF | TGCAGCATCTCTGGTAAGGGAGGGTACACTGAAGCTTTCTTT
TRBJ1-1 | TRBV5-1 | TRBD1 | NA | CASSNDRGGTEAFF | TGCGCCAGCAGCAATGACAGGGGAGGTACTGAAGCTTTCTTT
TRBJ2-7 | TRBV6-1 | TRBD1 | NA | CASRTGEAYEQYF | TGTGCCAGTCGGACAGGGGAGGCGTACGAGCAGTACTTC
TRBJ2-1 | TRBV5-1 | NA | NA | CASSLREASYNEQFF | TGCGCCAGCAGCTTGAGGGAGGCCTCCTACAATGAGCAGTTCTTC
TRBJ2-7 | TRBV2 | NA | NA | CASREQGGQYF | TGTGCCAGCAGGGAACAAGGGGGGCAGTACTTC
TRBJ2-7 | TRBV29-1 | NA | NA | CSVSSGSYEQYF | TGCAGCGTTTCCAGCGGATCGTACGAGCAGTACTTC